These 11 T cell receptor beta chains came from one sample sequenced in a study of post-analysis software for immune sequencing data (dated by TCRdb to about 2015). The library was obtained by PCR. This sample was sequenced with an Illumina HiSeq 2500. Unique molecular identifiers were incorporated into TCR beta cDNA libraries to reduce PCR and sequencing biases. The public reads were quality trimmed at Q25 with fastp and then assembled into clones with MiXCR by TCRdb, keeping productive beta chains. Here each entry gathers all rows of one CDR3 protein and keeps the most common genes and DNA. This sample has under 200,000 distinct CDR3 sequences in its table, and roughly 40% of those were observed once. Jointly, the top ten make up 28% of the sample. The time point label corresponds to: second blood draw from one MS patient after hematopoietic stem cell transplantation. Sequenced material: blood, taken after autologous hematopoietic stem cell transplantation. The receptors were gathered from a girl aged 5 to 17 with multiple sclerosis. Donor details come from another sample of the same person, matched by shared clones.

The chain combines TRBV29-1 with TRBJ1-1; D call uncertain. V gave up 7 bases and J gave up 4 bases, with 7 bases separating them. In germline, CDR1 is SQVTM, CDR2 ANQGSEA. CDR3 length: 10 amino acids. Written as DNA, the CDR3 is TGCAGCGCATTATCCACTGAAGCTTTCTTT. It codes for CSALSTEAFF. Supplemented by reference TRBV29-1 and TRBJ1-1, the full variable domain reads SAVISQKPSRDICQRGTSLTIQCQVDSQVTMMFWYRQQPGQSLTLIATANQGSEATYESGFVIDKFPISRPNLTFSTLTVSNMSPEDSSIYLCSALSTEAFFGQGTRLTVV.

This clonotype has only a few counts. The V and J genes are TRBV7-8 and TRBJ1-2; a weak D match, TRBD1 (6 bases). Germline lookup yields CDR1 SGHVS and CDR2 FQNEAQ. The CDR3 runs 11 residues. The V end was cut by 5 bases, the J end by 7 bases, with 8 bases between. CDR3 region: CASSQQGGYTF. DNA of the CDR3: TGTGCCAGCAGCCAACAGGGTGGCTACACCTTC.

V is TRBV29-1 and J is TRBJ2-3; 7 bases are a match to TRBD2. Germline CDR1 is SQVTM and CDR2 is ANQGSEA. V shed 4 bases, J shed 2 bases, and the junction held 12 bases outside the gene matches. This CDR3 region has 16 residues. DNA for the CDR3: TGCAGCGTTGCCCCCCCGGGAAGCGGGAACACAGATACGCAGTATTTT. Its protein is CSVAPPGSGNTDTQYF.

The chain combines TRBV27 with TRBJ2-5; D possibly corresponds to TRBD2 (6 bases). The V end lost 1 base, the J end lost 5 bases, and 8 bases lay between the germline ends. This CDR3 spans 13 amino acids. The germline V gene encodes CDR1 MNHEY and CDR2 SMNVEV (reference sequence). CDR3 DNA sequence: TGTGCCAGCAGTTTATTAGCGGATGAGACCCAGTACTTC. Translated, it gives CASSLLADETQYF.

The CDR3 region is CASSLLVVPTTDTQYF. The CDR3 coding sequence is TGTGCCAGCAGTTTATTGGTAGTCCCCACCACAGATACGCAGTATTTT. The chain carries TRBV28 and TRBJ2-3; D remains unclear. In germline, CDR1 is MDHEN, CDR2 SYDVKM. Trimming took 1 base from V and 2 from J, leaving 13 bases between them. The length of the CDR3 is 16 residues.

This clonotype was observed a handful of times. The chain combines TRBV3-1 with TRBJ2-5, with D unclear. The CDR3 consists of 13 residues. Trimming left V 2 bases short and J 4 bases short, with 8 bases between. CDR1 LGHDT and CDR2 YNNKEL come from the germline V gene (reference sequence). The CDR3 protein is CASSQLERETQYF. In DNA, the CDR3 is TGTGCCAGCAGCCAACTAGAAAGAGAGACCCAGTACTTC.

This clonotype has a handful of counts. The rearrangement joins TRBV10-3 to TRBJ2-7; tentative D call: TRBD1 (5 bases). The J call is in doubt because the DNA end fits TRBJ2-5 better. This CDR3 has 14 residues. Germline V gives CDR1 ENHRY, CDR2 SYGVKD. Written as DNA, the CDR3 is TGTGCCACCTCCTCTCCTGGGGCTTTGGAGACCCAGTACTTC. It codes for CATSSPGALETQYF.

This clonotype turned up a few times. The chain is built from TRBV28 and TRBJ2-1; 13 nucleotides match TRBD2. The CDR3 runs 18 residues. V was clipped by 5 bases and J by 0 bases; unmatched bases: 7. Germline-derived CDR1 and CDR2 are MDHEN and SYDVKM. The CDR3 reads CASSTMRTSGSSYNEQFF. In DNA, the CDR3 is TGTGCCAGCAGTACGATGAGGACTAGCGGGAGCTCCTACAATGAGCAGTTCTTC. Together with reference TRBV28 and TRBJ2-1, the CDR3 gives the full variable domain: DVKVTQSSRYLVKRTGEKVFLECVQDMDHENMFWYRQDPGLGLRLIYFSYDVKMKEKGDIPEGYSVSREKKERFSLILESASTNQTSMYLCASSTMRTSGSSYNEQFFGPGTRLTVL.

As DNA, the CDR3 is TGTGCCACCAGTGACCTGCTGACAGGTGGCGATGAGCAGTTCTTC. Amino acid sequence: CATSDLLTGGDEQFF. The chain is built from TRBV24-1 and TRBJ2-1; a possible D gene is TRBD1 (6 bases). V shed 4 bases and J shed 8 bases, with 17 bases lying between them. Germline loops: CDR1 KGHDR, CDR2 SFDVKD. The CDR3 consists of 15 residues.

This clonotype came up many times. This sequence joins TRBV7-9 and TRBJ2-7; 8 nucleotides match TRBD1. V trimming: 5 bases; J trimming: 3 bases; junction bases outside the gene matches: 9. CDR3 length: 15 amino acids. Germline CDR1 is SEHNR and CDR2 is FQNEAQ (reference sequence). For the CDR3, the DNA is TGTGCCAGCAGCCAATCCGGACAGGGTGGCTACGAGCAGTACTTC. Translation gives CASSQSGQGGYEQYF. Complete variable domain (other parts from reference TRBV7-9 and TRBJ2-7): DTGVSQNPRHKITKRGQNVTFRCDPISEHNRLYWYRQTLGQGPEFLTYFQNEAQLEKSRLLSDRFSAERPKGSFSTLEIQRTEQGDSAMYLCASSQSGQGGYEQYFGPGTRLTVT.

Concerning this clonotype itself: Given a much more abundant clone one base away, this may be a read error. The chain links TRBV6-5 to TRBJ2-3; 10 nucleotides align to TRBD2. Germline assignment: CDR1 MNHEY and CDR2 SVGAGI. The CDR3 length is 15 residues. The junction had 9 bases not matched to a gene; V was cut back by 11 bases and J by 1 base. CDR3 in amino acids: CAARGGLAGTDTQYF. The CDR3 coding sequence is TGTGCCGCCCGAGGCGGACTAGCGGGCACAGATACGCAGTATTTT.